This T cell receptor (beta chain) comes out of a study of CD8 T cells in Susac syndrome. For this clonotype: As yet, its antigen is unknown.

From blood CD8+ and CD4+ T cells, the TCR beta chain was sequenced. TEMRA cells underwent FACS enrichment and CD8+ and CD4+ T cells underwent negative isolation. The CDR3 extends over 14 amino acids. J lost 4 bases, V lost 6 bases, and 6 bases had no gene match. Per germline, CDR1 LGHNT and CDR2 FRNRAP. A quantity of about 0.45 to 1 ug RNA underwent reverse transcription using random hexamers. An immunoSEQ multiplex PCR amplified TCR beta CDR3 over 54 Vbeta and 13 Jbeta. TCRdb processed the immunoSEQ multiplex PCR reads anew with MiXCR; each CDR3 protein has one entry. The sample gives more than 150,000 distinct CDR3 sequences, around 94% of which show up once; over 0.12% is in the top ten. Study-wide points: As the study acknowledged, the number of individuals in its TCR sequencing and HLA analysis was relatively small.

Sequencing used CD4+ T cells from PBMCs. The source is a human donor in good health. This chain joins TRBV12-5 and TRBJ2-3, with TRBD2 identical over 8 bases. CDR3 in amino acids: CASGPSGGADTQYF. As DNA, the CDR3 is TGTGCTAGTGGCCCTTCCGGGGGGGCAGATACGCAGTATTTT.